Included here is one T cell receptor (beta chain) sequence, with context. It has no known antigen specificity. Base-call qualities are not available, and no considerably larger clone is one nucleotide away. The sample is drawn from a study of control samples from healthy donors and cancer patients (dated by TCRdb to 2019 to 2021). V is pared back by 4 bases and J by 0 bases, with 10 bases lying between the germline termini. From cysteine to phenylalanine, the CDR3 is 13 amino acids long. Of all the DNA, just the CDR3 is kept, 39 bases in frame from base 1. Looking up the germline V gene yields CDR1 SQVTM and CDR2 ANQGSEA. The library was generated by the immunoSEQ multiplex PCR assay. TCRdb stores this immuneACCESS table with in-frame sequences only. Part of the clones is absent; in the studies checked, under half of the shortfall reflects unresolved V genes, and no reason is known for the rest. This sample holds about 110,000 clones; 83% were observed only once. The top ten constitute 13% of the sample.

The sequence is built from TRBV29-1 and TRBJ2-7; the D gene could be either TRBD1 or TRBD2, each agreeing at 6 bases. Input material: blood. This sequence was found in a woman aged 45 to 65 in good health. The CDR3 protein: CSVVEGGSYEQYF. The bases read TGCAGCGTTGTGGAGGGGGGCTCCTACGAGCAGTACTTC.